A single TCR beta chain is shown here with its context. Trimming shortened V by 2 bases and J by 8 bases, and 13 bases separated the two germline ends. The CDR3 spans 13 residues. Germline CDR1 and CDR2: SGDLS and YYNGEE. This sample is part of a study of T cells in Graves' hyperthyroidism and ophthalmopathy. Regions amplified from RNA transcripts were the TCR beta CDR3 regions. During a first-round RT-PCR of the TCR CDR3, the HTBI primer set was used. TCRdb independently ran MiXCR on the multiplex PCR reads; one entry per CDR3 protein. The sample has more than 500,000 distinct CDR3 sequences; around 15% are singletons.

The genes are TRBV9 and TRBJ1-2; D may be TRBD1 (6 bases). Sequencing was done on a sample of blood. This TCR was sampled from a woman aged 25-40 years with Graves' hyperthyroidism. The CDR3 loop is CASSVGSGDGYTF. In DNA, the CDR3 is TGTGCCAGCAGCGTTGGGTCAGGGGACGGCTACACCTTC.